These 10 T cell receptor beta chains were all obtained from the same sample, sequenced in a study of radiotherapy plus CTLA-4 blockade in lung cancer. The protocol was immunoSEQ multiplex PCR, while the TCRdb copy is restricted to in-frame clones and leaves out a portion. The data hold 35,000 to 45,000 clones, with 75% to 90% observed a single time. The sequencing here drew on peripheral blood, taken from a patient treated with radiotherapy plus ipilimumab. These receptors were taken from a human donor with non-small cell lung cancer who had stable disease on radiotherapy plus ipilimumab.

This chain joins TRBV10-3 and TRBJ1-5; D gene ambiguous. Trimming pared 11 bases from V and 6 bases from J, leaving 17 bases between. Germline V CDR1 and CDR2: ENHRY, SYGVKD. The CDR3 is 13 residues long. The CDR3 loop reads CASSKGEGQPQHF. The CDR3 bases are TGTGCCTCTAGCAAGGGAGAGGGTCAGCCCCAGCATTTT.

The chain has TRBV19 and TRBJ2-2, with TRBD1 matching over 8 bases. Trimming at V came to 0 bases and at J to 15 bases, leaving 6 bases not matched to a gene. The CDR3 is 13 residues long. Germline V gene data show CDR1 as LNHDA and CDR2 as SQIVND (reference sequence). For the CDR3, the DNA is TGTGCCAGTAGTATAGATCGGCGGACAGGGATGTTTTTT. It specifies CASSIDRRTGMFF.

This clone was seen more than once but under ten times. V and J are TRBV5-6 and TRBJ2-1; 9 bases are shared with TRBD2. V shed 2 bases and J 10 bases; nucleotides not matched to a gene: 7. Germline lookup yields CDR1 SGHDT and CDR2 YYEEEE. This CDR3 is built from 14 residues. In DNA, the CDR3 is TGTGCCAGCAGCTTCGCGGGAGGGCCGCGGGAGCAGTTCTTC. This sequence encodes CASSFAGGPREQFF.

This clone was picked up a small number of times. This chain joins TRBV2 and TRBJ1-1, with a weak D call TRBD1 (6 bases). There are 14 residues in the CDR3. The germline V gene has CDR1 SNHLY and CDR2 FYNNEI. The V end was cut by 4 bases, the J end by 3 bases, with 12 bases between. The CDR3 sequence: CASSVREGDTEAFF. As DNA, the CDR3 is TGTGCCAGCAGTGTTAGGGAGGGGGACACTGAAGCTTTCTTT.

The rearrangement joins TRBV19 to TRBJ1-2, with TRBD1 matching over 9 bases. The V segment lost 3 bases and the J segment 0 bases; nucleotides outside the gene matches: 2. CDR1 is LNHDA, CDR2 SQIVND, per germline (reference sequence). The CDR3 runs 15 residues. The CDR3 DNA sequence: TGTGCCAGTAGTATTGGGACAGGGACTAACTATGGCTACACCTTC. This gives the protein CASSIGTGTNYGYTF.

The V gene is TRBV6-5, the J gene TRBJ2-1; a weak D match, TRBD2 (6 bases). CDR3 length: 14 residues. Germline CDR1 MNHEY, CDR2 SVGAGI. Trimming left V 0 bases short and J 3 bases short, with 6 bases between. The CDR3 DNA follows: TGTGCCAGCAGTTACTCGCGGGGCTACAATGAGCAGTTCTTC. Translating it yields CASSYSRGYNEQFF.

The CDR3, as DNA: TGTGCCAGCAGTCTCCCCGGGACAGGGGCCCACGGCTACACCTTC. This codes for CASSLPGTGAHGYTF. J is TRBJ1-2 and V is TRBV28; 10 bases map to TRBD1. The CDR3 is 15 residues long. CDR1 and CDR2 from the germline V gene are MDHEN and SYDVKM. Trimming at V came to 5 bases and at J to 8 bases, leaving 11 bases not matched to a gene.

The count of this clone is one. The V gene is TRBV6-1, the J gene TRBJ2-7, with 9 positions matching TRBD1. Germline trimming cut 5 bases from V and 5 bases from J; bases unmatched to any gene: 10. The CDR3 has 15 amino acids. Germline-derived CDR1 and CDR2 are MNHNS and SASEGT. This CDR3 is CASSRTPGQGNEQYF. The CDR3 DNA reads TGTGCCAGCAGTAGAACGCCGGGACAGGGCAACGAGCAGTACTTC.

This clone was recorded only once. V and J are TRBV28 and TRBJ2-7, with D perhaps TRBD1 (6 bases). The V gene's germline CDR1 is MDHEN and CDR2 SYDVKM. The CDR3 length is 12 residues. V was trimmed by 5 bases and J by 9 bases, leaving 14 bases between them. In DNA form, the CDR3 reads TGTGCCAGCAGTCCGCCCAGAGGGGGGCAGTACTTC. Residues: CASSPPRGGQYF.

The chain's CDR3 is CASSLRAGPTYEQYF. CDR3 DNA: TGTGCCAGCAGCTTAAGGGCAGGCCCAACCTACGAGCAGTACTTC. The chain is built from TRBV7-3 and TRBJ2-7; D is uncertain. Trimming cost V 1 base and J 2 bases, with 12 bases left between them. Germline CDR1 is SGHTA and CDR2 is FQGTGA. The CDR3 length is 15 residues.